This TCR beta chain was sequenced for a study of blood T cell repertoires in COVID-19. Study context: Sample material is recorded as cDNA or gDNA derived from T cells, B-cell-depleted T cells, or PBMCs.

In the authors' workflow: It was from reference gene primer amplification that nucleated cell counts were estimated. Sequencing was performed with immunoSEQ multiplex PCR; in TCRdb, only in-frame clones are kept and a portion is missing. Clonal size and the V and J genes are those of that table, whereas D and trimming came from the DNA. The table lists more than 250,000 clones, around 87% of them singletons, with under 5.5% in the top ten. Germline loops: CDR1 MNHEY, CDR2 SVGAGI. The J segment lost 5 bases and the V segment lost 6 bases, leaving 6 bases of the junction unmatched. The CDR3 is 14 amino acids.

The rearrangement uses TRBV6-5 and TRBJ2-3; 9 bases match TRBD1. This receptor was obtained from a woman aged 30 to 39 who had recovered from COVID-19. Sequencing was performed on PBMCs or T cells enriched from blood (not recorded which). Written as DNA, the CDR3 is TGTGCCAGCAGCCGTGGGACAGGGCAAGATACGCAGTATTTT. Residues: CASSRGTGQDTQYF.